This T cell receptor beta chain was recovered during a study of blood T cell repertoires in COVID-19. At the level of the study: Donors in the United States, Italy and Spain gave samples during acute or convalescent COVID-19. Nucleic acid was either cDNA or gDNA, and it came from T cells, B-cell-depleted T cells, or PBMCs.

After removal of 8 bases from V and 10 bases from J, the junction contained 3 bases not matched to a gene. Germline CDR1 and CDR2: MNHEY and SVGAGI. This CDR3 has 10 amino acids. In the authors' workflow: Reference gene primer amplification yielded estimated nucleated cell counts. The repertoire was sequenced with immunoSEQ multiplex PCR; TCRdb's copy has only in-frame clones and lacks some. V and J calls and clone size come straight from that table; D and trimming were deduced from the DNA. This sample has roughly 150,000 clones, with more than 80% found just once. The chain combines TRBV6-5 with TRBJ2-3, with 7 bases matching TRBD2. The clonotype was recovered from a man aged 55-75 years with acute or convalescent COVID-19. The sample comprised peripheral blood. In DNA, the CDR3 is TGTGCCAGCGGGGGGGGTTCGCAGTATTTT. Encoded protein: CASGGGSQYF.